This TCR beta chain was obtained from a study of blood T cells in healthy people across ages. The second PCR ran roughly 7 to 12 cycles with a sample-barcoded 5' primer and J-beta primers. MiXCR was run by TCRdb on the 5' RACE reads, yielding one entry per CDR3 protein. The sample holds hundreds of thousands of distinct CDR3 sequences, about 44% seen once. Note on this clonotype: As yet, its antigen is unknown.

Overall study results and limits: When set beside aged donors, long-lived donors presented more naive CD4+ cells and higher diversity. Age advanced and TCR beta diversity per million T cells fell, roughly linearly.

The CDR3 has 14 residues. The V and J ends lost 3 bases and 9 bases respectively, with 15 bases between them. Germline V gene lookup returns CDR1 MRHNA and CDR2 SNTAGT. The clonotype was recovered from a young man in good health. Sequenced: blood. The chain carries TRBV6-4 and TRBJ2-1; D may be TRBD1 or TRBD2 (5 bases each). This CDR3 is CASSEAGTIGEQFF. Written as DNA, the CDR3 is TGTGCCAGCAGTGAAGCCGGGACGATCGGTGAGCAGTTCTTC.